The rows below give T cell receptor beta chains drawn from one sample of a study of blood T cell repertoires in COVID-19. TCRdb's table, derived via immunoSEQ multiplex PCR, lists solely in-frame clones and lacks some. The table lists around 27,000 clones, approximately 80% of them singletons. Source material: peripheral blood. Receptors were obtained from a human donor in a cohort sampled during active COVID-19. CDR3s include the opening cysteine and the closing phenylalanine or tryptophan. The D gene is left open where the match is weak. The listing skips clone size in some rows; elsewhere it reads once, few, many or a size class.

d_call	clone_size	j_call	v_call	cdr3_nt	cdr3_aa
TRBD2	NA	TRBJ2-1	TRBV5-4	TGTGCCAGTGTATCGGGGGGTCTCAATGAGCAGTTCTTC	CASVSGGLNEQFF
NA	NA	TRBJ1-1	TRBV5-4	TGTGCCAGCAGCCCAGTAATACAGGGGAACACTGAAGCTTTCTTT	CASSPVIQGNTEAFF
NA	few	TRBJ2-7	TRBV2	TGTGCCAGCAGGTCAGGGCCTGGCTACGAGCAGTACTTC	CASRSGPGYEQYF
TRBD2	NA	TRBJ2-3	TRBV5-5	TGTGCCAGCAGCTTGGCCGGGGGGGCGCAAGCAGATACGCAGTATTTT	CASSLAGGAQADTQYF
TRBD2	once	TRBJ2-5	TRBV10-1	TGCGCCAGCAGTGGCGGGACGGGAGGTCTGGATTTGGAGACCCAGTACTTC	CASSGGTGGLDLETQYF
TRBD1	NA	TRBJ1-6	TRBV7-9	TGTGCCAGCAGCCCAGGGGGTTACTCACCCCTCCACTTT	CASSPGGYSPLHF
NA	NA	TRBJ2-3	TRBV6-2/TRBV6-3	TGTGCCAGCAGTTACGGCTATAGCAGCACAGATACGCAGTATTTT	CASSYGYSSTDTQYF
TRBD2	once	TRBJ2-1	TRBV4-3	TGCGCCAGCAGCCAAGATCGCGGTAGGCGGGAGGATGAGCAGTTCTTC	CASSQDRGRREDEQFF
NA	NA	TRBJ2-2	TRBV6-5	TGTGCCAGCAGCCTCAGGGGCACCGGGGAGCTGTTTTTT	CASSLRGTGELFF
NA	NA	TRBJ1-1	TRBV28	TGTGCCAGCACCCAGGCCGAGGGCACTGAAGCTTTCTTT	CASTQAEGTEAFF
TRBD1	once	TRBJ1-1	TRBV23-1	TGCGCCAGCAGAAAGGCGACAGGGACTGAAGCTTTCTTT	CASRKATGTEAFF
TRBD1	NA	TRBJ1-1	TRBV7-2	TGTGCCAGCAGCGGCCGACAGGGTAACACTGAAGCTTTCTTT	CASSGRQGNTEAFF
NA	NA	TRBJ2-3	TRBV27	TGTGCCAGCAGTTTGGGAGATTTCACAGATACGCAGTATTTT	CASSLGDFTDTQYF
TRBD1	NA	TRBJ2-2	TRBV27	TGTGCCAGCAGTGGACAGGGGGTATCAATGACCGGGGAGCTGTTTTTT	CASSGQGVSMTGELFF
NA	few	TRBJ1-1	TRBV19	TGTGCCAGTCGAATGGGAGGGGCCGCAACTGAAGCTTTCTTT	CASRMGGAATEAFF
NA	NA	TRBJ1-1	TRBV28	TGTGCCAGCGCCAAAACTCAGGTTTCCACTGAAGCTTTCTTT	CASAKTQVSTEAFF
TRBD1	NA	TRBJ2-1	TRBV29-1	TGCAGCGTTCCGGGACAGGCCTGGCATGAGCAGTTCTTC	CSVPGQAWHEQFF
TRBD2	once	TRBJ2-2	TRBV7-2	TGTGCCAGCAGCTTAGTACGGACTAGCGGGGTAGGCGGGGAGCTGTTTTTT	CASSLVRTSGVGGELFF
TRBD2	NA	TRBJ2-1	TRBV6-1	TGTGCCAGCAGTGTCGGGGAGGGCCTCCTGATGGATGAGCAGTTCTTC	CASSVGEGLLMDEQFF
TRBD2	NA	TRBJ2-7	TRBV4-3	TGCGCCAGCAGCCCCGGGAGGGGCTACGAGCAGTACTTC	CASSPGRGYEQYF
TRBD1	NA	TRBJ2-1	TRBV4-1	TGCGCCAGCAGCCAAGATCGGACGGGTGTACAGGGGAATGAGCAGTTCTTC	CASSQDRTGVQGNEQFF
TRBD1	NA	TRBJ1-1	TRBV18	TGTGCCAGCTCACCATTCGACAGGGGTTGGGACACTGAAGCTTTCTTT	CASSPFDRGWDTEAFF
NA	NA	TRBJ2-1	TRBV24-1	TGTGCCACCAGTGATTATTATAGCTCCTACAATGAGCAGTTCTTC	CATSDYYSSYNEQFF
NA	NA	TRBJ2-1	TRBV4-3	TGCGCCAGCAGCCATAAGGACAGCTTCTCCAATGAGCAGTTCTTC	CASSHKDSFSNEQFF
NA	NA	TRBJ1-5	TRBV2	TGTGCCAGCAGTGACCCGGGTAAAGGTGGCCAGCCCCAGCATTTT	CASSDPGKGGQPQHF
TRBD2	NA	TRBJ2-1	TRBV7-9	TGTGCCAGCAGCCCCGGGCTAGCGGGGGAGATGAGCTCCTACAATGAGCAGTTCTTC	CASSPGLAGEMSSYNEQFF
NA	NA	TRBJ2-2	TRBV7-2	TGTGCCAGCTCCCCCGCGAACACCGGGGAGCTGTTTTTT	CASSPANTGELFF
TRBD2	NA	TRBJ2-7	TRBV10-2	TGCGCCAGCAGTGGGGAGGGGTCGGGCGGCGAGCAGTACTTC	CASSGEGSGGEQYF